Here is one TCR beta chain with its context. Its antigen remains unknown. Populations isolated by sorting all had purity greater than 95%. TCRB transcripts that were expressed got sequenced, as all of the isolated RNA had been reverse transcribed. The data were produced by immunoSEQ multiplex PCR, yet TCRdb's version contains in-frame clones alone and is incomplete. This sample has hundreds of thousands of clones, with approximately 11% found just once. V was pared by 5 bases and J by 0 bases, with 17 bases between. The CDR3 sequence is 17 residues long. Germline CDR1 SGHVS, CDR2 FQNEAQ. The data originate from a study of beta chain features in type 1 diabetes. Study outcomes and limitations: cDNA-based sequencing might over-represent cells highly expressing TCR. VDJ junctions from type 1 diabetes patients carried fewer insertions and larger deletions. In every one of the four CD4+ subsets, TCRB CDR3s were moderately but significantly shorter in Type 1 diabetes patients. Whatever favoring of shorter templates PCR might show would apply equally to patients and controls.

Input material: naive CD4+ T cells from blood. The rearrangement uses TRBV7-8 and TRBJ1-5; the D gene is possibly TRBD1 (5 bases). This TCR derives from a man aged 25 to 40 with type 1 diabetes. The CDR3 loop reads CASSPRVGHYSNQPQHF. The DNA for the CDR3 is TGTGCCAGCAGCCCCAGGGTGGGGCATTATAGCAATCAGCCCCAGCATTTT.